This T cell receptor beta chain comes out of a study of shared clonotypes between healthy human individuals. The CDR3 is 12 residues long. Germline values: CDR1 KGHSH, CDR2 LQKENI. V was trimmed by 1 base and J by 7 bases, leaving 7 bases between them. Libraries were prepared by immunoSEQ multiplex PCR; TCRdb keeps only in-frame clonotypes and omits some of them. Here the sample spans about 980,000 clones, over 60% being singletons. Each of the donors was a healthy adult who was HIV-negative and had not had a recent acute infection or vaccination. This clonotype was obtained from a young man in good health. The chain couples TRBV18 to TRBJ1-1; D not resolved. The sequenced material came from memory CD4+ T cells sorted from blood. Subset defined: CD45RA-negative fraction. The CDR3 here is CASSPRADEAFF. The DNA for the CDR3 is TGTGCCAGCTCACCACGGGCAGATGAAGCTTTCTTT.